The 20 T cell receptor beta chains presented below share a single source sample, sequenced in a study of vaccination and CD4 T cells after COVID-19. These receptors' targets are unknown. Indicated treatment: roughly 10-day PBMC culture with coronavirus spike peptide pools or control peptides (ViraFEST assay). Sequencing of the DNA from cultured CD4+ T cells was carried out with the Oncomine TCR Beta short-read assay. MiXCR, run by TCRdb on the PCR reads, gives a single entry per CDR3 protein. This table holds 8,000 or so distinct CDR3 sequences, 20% to 25% found once. The sample in question was CD4+ T cells from blood, cultured in vitro, obtained after SARS-CoV-2 vaccination. Source of these receptors: a human donor who had recovered from COVID-19.

This clonotype was counted only a few times. The chain has TRBV6-1 and TRBJ1-5; D is unresolved. Germline V gives CDR1 MNHNS, CDR2 SASEGT. The CDR3 consists of 15 residues. V was pared by 1 base and J by 3 bases, with 10 bases between. CDR3 nucleotides: TGTGCCAGCAGTGAAGTTTACGGGCTCAATCAGCCCCAGCATTTT. This translates into CASSEVYGLNQPQHF.

V usage is TRBV4-1 and J usage is TRBJ2-5; 8 bases agree with TRBD2. V lost 1 base, J lost 5 bases, and 12 bases stayed unmatched. Germline CDR1 and CDR2: MGHRA and YSYEKL. The CDR3 runs 17 residues. The CDR3 coding sequence is TGCGCCAGCAGCCAAGTTAGCGGGACCGAGAAACTGGAGACCCAGTACTTC. Protein product: CASSQVSGTEKLETQYF.

Note on this clonotype: It may be a read error: a sequence one base away is much more abundant. J is TRBJ2-5 and V is TRBV24-1, with TRBD1 matching 7 bases. The V gene's germline CDR1 is KGHDR and CDR2 SFDVKD. J gave up 4 bases and V 5 bases, and 9 bases lay outside the gene matches. This CDR3 has 15 residues. CDR3 in amino acids: CATSVADRFRETQYF. In DNA form, the CDR3 reads TGTGCCACCAGTGTCGCGGACAGGTTTCGAGAGACCCAGTACTTC.

This clonotype was observed a handful of times. The chain carries TRBV28 and TRBJ2-6; TRBD2 aligns across 9 bases. This CDR3 is built from 20 residues. Trimming took 4 bases from V and 0 from J; bases not matched to a gene: 13. Looked up from germline, CDR1 is MDHEN and CDR2 is SYDVKM. The CDR3, as DNA: TGTGCCAGCAGTTCGTCGGGTCTAGCGGGGACGAGCTCTGGGGCCAACGTCCTGACTTTC. Its translation is CASSSSGLAGTSSGANVLTF.

This sequence joins TRBV6-1 and TRBJ2-1, with 9 bases matching TRBD2. V lost 6 bases, J lost 8 bases, and 11 bases stayed unmatched. The CDR3 has 15 residues. Germline V gene lookup returns CDR1 MNHNS and CDR2 SASEGT. CDR3 sequence: CASSGPGLAMYEQFF. The CDR3 nucleotides read TGTGCCAGCAGCGGACCGGGACTAGCCATGTATGAGCAGTTCTTC.

There are a few counts of this clonotype. This sequence joins TRBV27 and TRBJ1-1; the match to TRBD1 covers 10 bases. CDR1 MNHEY and CDR2 SMNVEV come from the germline V gene (reference sequence). V lost 6 bases to trimming and J lost 0 bases; unmatched junction nucleotides: 10. The length of the CDR3 is 17 residues. The CDR3 spells CASRPGTGAALNTEAFF. CDR3 DNA: TGTGCCAGCAGACCCGGGACAGGGGCCGCCCTGAACACTGAAGCTTTCTTT.

V usage is TRBV28 and J usage is TRBJ1-5; 12 bases are shared with TRBD1. CDR1 is MDHEN, CDR2 SYDVKM, per germline. With 7 bases clipped from V and 4 bases from J, the junction kept 8 bases outside the gene matches. This CDR3 contains 16 residues. The CDR3 nucleotides are TGTGCCAGCACTTCCGGGACAGGGGGCGGAAATCAGCCCCAGCATTTT. It translates to CASTSGTGGGNQPQHF.

This clonotype was seen a few times. The chain combines TRBV10-1 with TRBJ1-1; 9 nucleotides agree with TRBD1. J was trimmed by 1 base and V by 6 bases; bases with no gene match: 9. This CDR3 comprises 16 residues. Germline assignment: CDR1 WNHNN and CDR2 SYGVQD (reference sequence). The CDR3: CASSQRTGERNTEAFF. CDR3 sequence (DNA): TGCGCCAGCAGCCAAAGGACAGGGGAACGGAACACTGAAGCTTTCTTT.

In its sample, this clonotype ranks as medium-sized. The chain uses TRBV20-1 and TRBJ2-7, with a weak D call TRBD2 (5 bases). V was trimmed by 3 bases and J by 6 bases, leaving 15 bases between them. This CDR3 is built from 13 residues. Germline CDR1 and CDR2: DFQATT and SNEGSKA (reference sequence). The CDR3 loop reads CSASPGGLPEQYF. The CDR3, as DNA: TGCAGTGCTAGTCCAGGAGGCCTGCCCGAGCAGTACTTC.

The chain couples TRBV20-1 to TRBJ1-1; 8 bases are a match to TRBD1. This CDR3 has 15 amino acids. Germline values: CDR1 DFQATT, CDR2 SNEGSKA (reference sequence). V lost 6 bases and J lost 6; bases outside the gene matches: 15. The CDR3 sequence is CSATRQGARISEAFF. CDR3 DNA sequence: TGCAGTGCAACGCGCCAGGGGGCGCGGATATCTGAAGCTTTCTTT.

This clonotype occurred a few times. The CDR3 loop reads CASSLVTSGVVGYNEQFF. In DNA form, the CDR3 reads TGTGCCAGCAGCTTAGTCACTAGCGGGGTGGTCGGCTACAATGAGCAGTTCTTC. The chain uses TRBV7-6 and TRBJ2-1; 10 nucleotides match TRBD2. The V and J ends lost 1 base and 3 bases, in that order; junction bases with no gene match: 9. CDR1 and CDR2 (germline): SGHVS, FNYEAQ. The CDR3 loop spans 18 amino acids. The entire variable domain, with the rest obtained from reference TRBV7-6 and TRBJ2-1, is as follows: GAGVSQSPRYKVTKRGQDVALRCDPISGHVSLYWYRQALGQGPEFLTYFNYEAQQDKSGLPNDRFSAERPEGSISTLTIQRTEQRDSAMYRCASSLVTSGVVGYNEQFFGPGTRLTVL.

This chain joins TRBV2 and TRBJ2-7, with 11 bases identical to TRBD2. After removal of 9 bases from V and 3 bases from J, the junction contained 19 bases not matched to a gene. Per germline, CDR1 SNHLY and CDR2 FYNNEI. The CDR3 has 18 residues. The CDR3 nucleotides read TGTGCCAGTGACGCTCAGGGGGTACTAGCGGGAGCCGACTACGAGCAGTACTTC. Translation: CASDAQGVLAGADYEQYF.

The chain joins TRBV20-1 to TRBJ2-1; 11 nucleotides align to TRBD2. From germline, CDR1 is DFQATT and CDR2 SNEGSKA (reference sequence). The CDR3 runs to 16 residues. The trim removed 3 bases at V and 4 bases at J, leaving 8 bases unmatched. CDR3 residues: CSASPGTSGMYNEQFF. CDR3 in DNA: TGCAGTGCTAGCCCCGGGACTAGCGGAATGTACAATGAGCAGTTCTTC.

This clonotype rates as medium-sized. The V and J genes are TRBV28 and TRBJ2-5; no clear D. Germline lookup yields CDR1 MDHEN and CDR2 SYDVKM. The CDR3 sequence is 10 residues long. V lost 6 bases, J lost 4 bases, and 3 bases lay in between. The CDR3 DNA sequence: TGTGCCAGCAGGGGAGAGACCCAGTACTTC. It is translated as CASRGETQYF. The full variable domain, rest sourced from reference TRBV28 and TRBJ2-5, is DVKVTQSSRYLVKRTGEKVFLECVQDMDHENMFWYRQDPGLGLRLIYFSYDVKMKEKGDIPEGYSVSREKKERFSLILESASTNQTSMYLCASRGETQYFGPGTRLLVL.

As concerns this clonotype: An end of the junction does not agree with germline; a read error may underlie this. The chain is built from TRBV20-1 and TRBJ2-1; 8 positions agree with TRBD1. Germline-derived CDR1 and CDR2 are DFQATT and SNEGSKA (reference sequence). CDR3 size: 17 residues. The CDR3 nucleotides read TGCAGTGCTAGAGATCGGACAGGGTCCAGGTCCTACAATGGGCAGTTCTTC. Protein product: CSARDRTGSRSYNGQFF.

In its sample, this clonotype ranks as medium-sized (0.01 to 0.1%). This rearrangement joins TRBV20-1 to TRBJ2-3; 10 bases agree with TRBD2. The CDR3 sequence is 16 residues long. Trimming took 0 bases from V and 1 from J; bases not matched to a gene: 4. Germline V gene data show CDR1 as DFQATT and CDR2 as SNEGSKA (reference sequence). The CDR3 region has the DNA TGCAGTGCTAGAGATCCTCTAGCGGGGGGCACAGATACGCAGTATTTT. It is translated as CSARDPLAGGTDTQYF.

This chain connects TRBV10-3 to TRBJ1-2; no firm D call. The V gene's germline CDR1 is ENHRY and CDR2 SYGVKD. Trimming took 6 bases from V and 8 from J, leaving 10 bases between them. CDR3 length equals 11 residues. DNA of the CDR3: TGTGCCATCAGCGTCGAAGGGGGCTACACCTTC. Protein sequence: CAISVEGGYTF.

A few counts support this clonotype. This chain connects TRBV24-1 to TRBJ2-5; D not certain. From germline, CDR1 is KGHDR and CDR2 SFDVKD. Deletions cut 3 bases from V and 4 bases from J, with 11 bases between. The CDR3 spans 14 residues. The CDR3 DNA sequence: TGTGCCACCAGTGATGCTGGGCCCAGAGAGACCCAGTACTTC. Translated, it gives CATSDAGPRETQYF.

This chain joins TRBV7-2 and TRBJ2-3; 9 bases fit TRBD2. Per the germline V gene, CDR1 is SGHTA and CDR2 is FQGNSA. This CDR3 contains 15 residues. The junction had 6 bases not matched to a gene; V was cut back by 3 bases and J by 5 bases. The CDR3 region has the DNA TGTGCCAGCAGCTTGGGCGGGGGGGCCGTAGATACGCAGTATTTT. Protein sequence: CASSLGGGAVDTQYF.

The chain uses TRBV5-4 and TRBJ1-2, with D possibly TRBD1 on 5 matching bases. The CDR3 totals 13 residues. Trimming pared 0 bases from V and 8 bases from J, leaving 11 bases between. Germline V gene data show CDR1 as SGHNT and CDR2 as YYREEE (reference sequence). The CDR3: CASSLGRERGYTF. In nucleotides, the CDR3 is TGTGCCAGCAGCTTGGGCAGGGAAAGAGGCTACACCTTC.